These 19 T cell receptor beta chains came from one sample sequenced in a study of T cell responses to AZD1222 COVID-19 vaccine. This table comes from immunoSEQ multiplex PCR, and its TCRdb copy is limited to in-frame clones, with some not included. The sample carries about 100,000 clones, around 87% recorded once. The input for sequencing was peripheral blood, taken on day 0 of MenACWY control vaccination. The receptors here all came from an adult in good health.

This clone was detected only once. The chain uses TRBV12-3 or TRBV12-4 and TRBJ1-5; D perhaps matches TRBD1 (5 bases). The germline V and J ends were trimmed by 5 bases and 6 bases, with 11 bases remaining between them. The CDR3 is made up of 13 amino acids. CDR3 sequence (DNA): TGTGCCAGCAGTAGGGGACGGGGTCAGCCCCAGCATTTT. Amino acid sequence: CASSRGRGQPQHF.

This clone was counted once. CDR3 coding DNA: TGCAGCGTTGAGCAGCGGGAAAACCAAGAGACCCAGTACTTC. This codes for CSVEQRENQETQYF. The V and J genes are TRBV29-1 and TRBJ2-5, with 7 bases lining up with TRBD2. The germline gives CDR1 SQVTM, CDR2 ANQGSEA. The V and J ends lost 3 bases and 0 bases, in that order; junction bases with no gene match: 4. The CDR3 extends over 14 amino acids.

The CDR3: CASSQGRASTDTQYF. For the CDR3, the DNA is TGTGCCAGCAGCCAAGGCCGGGCAAGCACAGATACGCAGTATTTT. This chain connects TRBV3-1 (or the pseudogene TRBV3-2) to TRBJ2-3; D unresolved. Between the trimmed V and J ends, which lost 1 base and 0 bases, there was a span of 8 bases. The CDR3 contains 15 residues. Germline CDR1 and CDR2: LGHDT and YNNKEL (reference sequence).

The chain is built from TRBV28 and TRBJ1-5; D unresolved. The V end was cut by 6 bases, the J end by 7 bases, with 10 bases between. CDR1 and CDR2 from the germline V gene are MDHEN and SYDVKM. CDR3 length: 12 residues. This CDR3 reads CASRTEGQPQHF. CDR3 DNA sequence: TGTGCCAGCAGGACCGAGGGCCAGCCCCAGCATTTT.

The rearrangement joins TRBV7-9 to TRBJ2-7; D is possibly TRBD1 or TRBD2 (6 bases each). The CDR3 extends over 12 amino acids. Trimming shortened V by 3 bases and J by 6 bases, and 9 bases separated the two germline ends. Germline CDR1 SEHNR, CDR2 FQNEAQ (reference sequence). The CDR3 DNA is TGTGCCAGCAGCTTTGAGGGGGGCGAGCAGTACTTC. Protein product: CASSFEGGEQYF.

The V call is TRBV19, the J call TRBJ1-4, with D perhaps TRBD1 (5 bases). The germline gives CDR1 LNHDA, CDR2 SQIVND (reference sequence). This CDR3 comprises 16 residues. V dropped 5 bases and J dropped 7 bases, with 20 bases sitting between them. The CDR3 spells CASSGGNGGRGEKLFF. The CDR3 nucleotides are TGTGCCAGTAGTGGAGGGAACGGGGGAAGAGGTGAAAAACTGTTTTTT.

The chain employs TRBV7-2 and TRBJ2-7; D remains ambiguous. Per germline, CDR1 SGHTA and CDR2 FQGNSA. The CDR3 contains 13 residues. The ends were cut back, 6 bases at V and 7 bases at J, with 16 bases in the middle. The DNA of the CDR3 is TGTGCCAGCAGTCGACTTACCACGGATGAGCAGTACTTC. Residues: CASSRLTTDEQYF.

V and J are TRBV28 and TRBJ2-1, with 7 bases that match TRBD2. This CDR3 is 15 amino acids long. CDR1 and CDR2 from the germline V gene are MDHEN and SYDVKM. Losses at the gene ends were 5 bases for V and 3 bases for J; bases not matched to a gene: 7. The CDR3 region has the DNA TGTGCCAGCAGTCCCGGGAGGTCCCTCTACAATGAGCAGTTCTTC. Translated: CASSPGRSLYNEQFF.

The gene calls are TRBV4-1 and TRBJ1-2; maybe TRBD1 (5 bases). The CDR3 is 18 amino acids. With 1 base removed from V and 8 bases from J, the gap between germline ends came to 26 bases. Germline CDR1 is MGHRA and CDR2 is YSYEKL. The CDR3 DNA is TGCGCCAGCAGCCAAGGAGGCCTGAGGGGCAGGGAGGTAAACGGCTACACCTTC. It yields the protein CASSQGGLRGREVNGYTF.

This sequence joins TRBV5-1 and TRBJ2-2, with D maybe TRBD1 (6 bases). Deletions cut 4 bases from V and 6 bases from J, with 19 bases between. The length of the CDR3 is 16 residues. Looked up from germline, CDR1 is SGHRS and CDR2 is YFSETQ. The CDR3 here is CASSQKTGNEAGELFF. CDR3 DNA: TGCGCCAGCAGCCAAAAAACAGGGAACGAGGCCGGGGAGCTGTTTTTT.

This rearrangement joins TRBV12-3 or TRBV12-4 to TRBJ1-5, with D possibly being TRBD1 (5 bases). Between the trimmed V and J ends, which lost 6 bases and 4 bases, there was a span of 10 bases. The CDR3 runs 13 residues. CDR3 nucleotides: TGTGCCAGCAGCCCTGACAGAAATCAGCCCCAGCATTTT. Protein product: CASSPDRNQPQHF.

This rearrangement joins TRBV18 to TRBJ1-1; a possible D gene is TRBD1 (5 bases). CDR1 and CDR2 (germline): KGHSH, LQKENI. V shed 3 bases and J shed 1 base, with 12 bases lying between them. The CDR3 covers 15 residues. The CDR3 is CASSPSVTANTEAFF. The DNA for the CDR3 is TGTGCCAGCTCACCTTCCGTGACAGCGAACACTGAAGCTTTCTTT.

The genes are TRBV19 and TRBJ2-5; possibly TRBD1 for D (5 bases). Trimming removed 4 bases from V and 0 bases from J, with 12 bases in between. The CDR3 extends over 15 amino acids. Germline-derived CDR1 and CDR2 are LNHDA and SQIVND (reference sequence). CDR3 coding DNA: TGTGCCAGTAGTAGCCCAGGGATGTACCAAGAGACCCAGTACTTC. Residues: CASSSPGMYQETQYF.

As for this clone: Compared with germline, one end of the junction differs, possibly owing to a read error. This sequence joins TRBV5-1 and TRBJ1-1; perhaps TRBD1 as D (5 bases). The V gene's germline CDR1 is SGHRS and CDR2 YFSETQ. This CDR3 region has 13 residues. CDR3 in DNA: TGCGCCAGCAGCTTGGAGGGCGGGACGATTTATATCTTT. Protein product: CASSLEGGTIYIF.

V usage is TRBV18 and J usage is TRBJ1-3; TRBD1 aligns across 9 bases. CDR1 is KGHSH, CDR2 LQKENI, per germline. Germline trimming cut 3 bases from V and 0 bases from J; bases unmatched to any gene: 3. The CDR3 is made up of 16 amino acids. The CDR3 region has the DNA TGTGCCAGCTCACCCGGACAGGGGATCTCTGGAAACACCATATATTTT. It is translated as CASSPGQGISGNTIYF. The full variable domain, with the rest looked up from reference TRBV18 and TRBJ1-3, is NAGVMQNPRHLVRRRGQEARLRCSPMKGHSHVYWYRQLPEEGLKFMVYLQKENIIDESGMPKERFSAEFPKEGPSILRIQQVVRGDSAAYFCASSPGQGISGNTIYFGEGSWLTVV.

The V and J genes are TRBV7-2 and TRBJ1-1; 9 nucleotides align to TRBD1. The CDR3 has 16 residues. V lost 3 bases, J lost 1 base, and 6 bases stayed unmatched. Germline V lookup: CDR1 SGHTA, CDR2 FQGNSA. CDR3 region: CASSFPGTGRNTEAFF. CDR3 nucleotides: TGTGCCAGCAGCTTTCCCGGGACAGGGAGGAACACTGAAGCTTTCTTT.

The genes are TRBV28 and TRBJ1-2; the D gene is possibly TRBD1 (5 bases). Looked up from germline, CDR1 is MDHEN and CDR2 is SYDVKM. The CDR3 runs to 13 residues. The V end lost 3 bases, the J end lost 8 bases, and 13 bases lay between the germline ends. CDR3 residues: CASSLSGRGGYTF. The CDR3 DNA reads as TGTGCCAGCAGTTTGAGTGGGAGGGGAGGCTACACCTTC.

The chain links TRBV6-2 or TRBV6-3 to TRBJ2-5; the match to TRBD1 covers 9 bases. The ends lost 6 bases at V and 1 base at J; junction bases unmatched: 3. The CDR3 has 14 amino acids. CDR1 is MNHEY and CDR2 is SVGEGT in the germline V gene. The CDR3 region is CASSGDRAQETQYF. The CDR3 DNA sequence: TGTGCCAGCAGCGGGGACAGGGCCCAAGAGACCCAGTACTTC.

The rearrangement uses TRBV6-5 and TRBJ1-6, with D possibly TRBD1 on 5 matching bases. V shed 0 bases and J shed 7 bases, with 13 bases lying between them. The CDR3 covers 16 residues. Germline CDR1 MNHEY, CDR2 SVGAGI. Written as DNA, the CDR3 is TGTGCCAGCAGTTACTCTTCACGGGACGGCAATTCACCCCTCCACTTT. Amino acids: CASSYSSRDGNSPLHF.